The 9 T cell receptor beta chains in this list originate from one sample, sequenced in a study of blood T cell repertoires in COVID-19. Sequencing was performed with immunoSEQ multiplex PCR; in TCRdb, only in-frame clones are kept and a portion is missing. The data contain over 150,000 clones, more than 75% of them singletons. Sequencing was performed on peripheral blood. The receptor source for this set is a man between 35 and 55 years old with acute or convalescent COVID-19.

This rearrangement joins TRBV6-5 to TRBJ1-1; no definite D call. The germline gives CDR1 MNHEY, CDR2 SVGAGI. This CDR3 has 12 residues. The germline V and J ends were trimmed by 5 bases and 4 bases, with 8 bases remaining between them. The CDR3 here is CASSRGRTEAFF. In DNA form, the CDR3 reads TGTGCCAGCAGTCGGGGTCGCACTGAAGCTTTCTTT.

The chain carries TRBV5-1 and TRBJ1-6, with a possible D match to TRBD1 (5 bases). With 1 base removed from V and 7 bases from J, the gap between germline ends came to 9 bases. In germline, CDR1 is SGHRS, CDR2 YFSETQ. This CDR3 has 14 residues. The CDR3 here is CASSLSTGNSPLHF. The CDR3 region has the DNA TGCGCCAGCAGCTTGAGCACAGGAAATTCACCCCTCCACTTT. The variable domain in full, completed from reference TRBV5-1 and TRBJ1-6, reads KAGVTQTPRYLIKTRGQQVTLSCSPISGHRSVSWYQQTPGQGLQFLFEYFSETQRNKGNFPGRFSGRQFSNSRSEMNVSTLELGDSALYLCASSLSTGNSPLHFGNGTRLTVT.

This chain uses TRBV5-3 with TRBJ2-4; possibly TRBD2 for D (6 bases). TRBV5-3 is labeled an ORF, and its function is uncertain. The CDR3 spans 19 residues. Trimming took off 5 bases at V and 1 base at J, with 25 bases between the two ends. The CDR3 loop is CARRVGGDEVEEAKNIQYF. The CDR3 DNA sequence: TGTGCCAGAAGGGTGGGCGGGGACGAAGTTGAAGAGGCCAAAAACATTCAGTACTTC.

J is TRBJ2-3 and V is TRBV5-6; no clear D gene. This CDR3 is built from 15 residues. Looked up from germline, CDR1 is SGHDT and CDR2 is YYEEEE. The V and J ends lost 1 base and 4 bases respectively, with 13 bases between them. The DNA of the CDR3 is TGTGCCAGCAGCTTGACAGAAGTTAACCCAGATACGCAGTATTTT. It is translated as CASSLTEVNPDTQYF.

CDR3 nucleotides: TGTGCCAGCAGTGACCACCCGGGGGGAGGCAATCAGCCCCAGCATTTT. Translating it yields CASSDHPGGGNQPQHF. This chain connects TRBV2 to TRBJ1-5, with a possible D match to TRBD1 (5 bases). The ends were cut back, 3 bases at V and 2 bases at J, with 14 bases in the middle. The CDR3 covers 16 residues. The V gene's germline CDR1 is SNHLY and CDR2 FYNNEI.

This chain connects TRBV6-5 to TRBJ1-6, with 8 bases lining up with TRBD1. The ends lost 1 base at V and 8 bases at J; junction bases unmatched: 1. Per germline, CDR1 MNHEY and CDR2 SVGAGI. The CDR3 runs 14 residues. The CDR3 sequence: CASSYYRGDSPLHF. As DNA, the CDR3 is TGTGCCAGCAGTTACTACAGGGGGGATTCACCCCTCCACTTT.

This clone turned up a few times. Different DNA sequences within this sample yield the same CDR3. This chain joins TRBV5-1 and TRBJ1-1; D possibly corresponds to TRBD1 (5 bases). The CDR3 spans 14 residues. Germline V gene data show CDR1 as SGHRS and CDR2 as YFSETQ. The ends were cut back, 3 bases at V and 0 bases at J, with 9 bases in the middle. CDR3 sequence: CASSSGQLNTEAFF. The CDR3 coding sequence is TGCGCCAGCAGCTCAGGACAATTGAACACTGAAGCTTTCTTT.

This clone showed up just once. The V and J genes are TRBV12-3 or TRBV12-4 and TRBJ2-1, with D hard to call. Between the trimmed V and J ends, which lost 3 bases and 8 bases, there was a span of 8 bases. The CDR3 extends over 12 amino acids. The CDR3 here is CASSFGSDEQFF. CDR3 DNA sequence: TGTGCCAGCAGTTTCGGGTCCGATGAGCAGTTCTTC.

This clone was recorded only once. This chain connects TRBV28 to TRBJ2-2; 7 bases are shared with TRBD2. Germline-derived CDR1 and CDR2 are MDHEN and SYDVKM. This CDR3 is built from 14 residues. Trimming at V came to 1 base and at J to 6 bases, leaving 2 bases not matched to a gene. CDR3 DNA: TGTGCCAGCAGTTTATCAGGGAGGGCCGGGGAGCTGTTTTTT. Residues: CASSLSGRAGELFF.